The entry below gives a single T cell receptor beta chain sequence along with its context. This sample is part of a study of T cells after yellow fever vaccination. V lost 7 bases, J lost 3 bases, and 5 bases stayed unmatched. Germline CDR1 and CDR2: MNHNS and SASEGT. The CDR3 extends over 14 amino acids. In making TCR cDNA, 5'RACE template switching added a universal primer site and UMIs to it. TCRdb reprocessed the 5' RACE reads with MiXCR, giving one entry per CDR3 protein. The data show nearly 70,000 distinct CDR3 sequences, 5% to 8% seen once. This sample comprised CD8+ T cells sorted from PBMCs, obtained 45 days after the first yellow fever vaccination. The rearrangement links TRBV6-1 to TRBJ2-7; 11 bases match TRBD1. The sequence came from a man between 18 and 29 years old who received the YFV17D yellow fever vaccine. The CDR3 coding sequence is TGTGCCAGCAACACCGGGACAGGGGGCTACGAGCAGTACTTC. This codes for CASNTGTGGYEQYF.